This T cell receptor beta chain was obtained from a study of technical replicates of blood from a handful of donors. Profiled with immunoSEQ multiplex PCR; TCRdb holds only in-frame clones, not every one. The sample includes under 100,000 clones, about 96% of them seen just once. V shed 3 bases, J shed 6 bases, and the junction held 8 bases outside the gene matches. The CDR3 is 15 residues long. CDR1 is SGHKS, CDR2 YYEKEE, per germline (reference sequence). This clone showed up just a few times. The clonotype was recovered from a human donor in good health. Sequencing input: T cells isolated from PBMCs. V usage is TRBV5-5 and J usage is TRBJ2-3; 9 bases match TRBD1. This chain's CDR3 is CASSSRTGATDTQYF. CDR3 in DNA: TGTGCCAGCAGCTCACGGACAGGGGCTACGGATACGCAGTATTTT.